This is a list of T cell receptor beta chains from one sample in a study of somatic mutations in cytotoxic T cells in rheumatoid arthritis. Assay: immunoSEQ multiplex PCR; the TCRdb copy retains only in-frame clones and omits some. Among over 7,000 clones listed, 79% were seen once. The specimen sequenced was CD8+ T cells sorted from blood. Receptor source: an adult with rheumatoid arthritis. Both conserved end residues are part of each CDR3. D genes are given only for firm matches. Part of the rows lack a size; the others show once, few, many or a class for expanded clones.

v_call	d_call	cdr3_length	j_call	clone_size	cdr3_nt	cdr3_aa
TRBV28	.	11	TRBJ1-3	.	TGTGCCAGCAGTTTAGGAAACACCATATATTTT	CASSLGNTIYF
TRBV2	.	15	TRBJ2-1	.	TGTGCCAGCAGTGAAGCAGGGGGGACTTCTTCTGAGCAGTTCTTC	CASSEAGGTSSEQFF
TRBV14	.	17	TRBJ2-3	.	TGTGCCAGCAGCCCGGGGGAGCGCGTATCTAGCACAGATACGCAGTATTTT	CASSPGERVSSTDTQYF
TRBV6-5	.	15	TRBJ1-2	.	TGTGCCAGCAGTCCACTTGGCGGGCCCGAAGGGGGCTACACCTTC	CASSPLGGPEGGYTF
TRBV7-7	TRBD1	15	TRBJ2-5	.	TGTGCTAGCAGCTTAGGACAGGGGATGGGGGAGACCCAGTACTTC	CASSLGQGMGETQYF
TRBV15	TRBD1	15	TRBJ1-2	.	TGTACCACCAGCCCAGGGGGTCTGGAAGACTATGGCTACACCTTC	CTTSPGGLEDYGYTF
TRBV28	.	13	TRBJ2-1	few	TGTGCCAGCAGTTTATACGGGTCGAATGAGCAGTTCTTC	CASSLYGSNEQFF
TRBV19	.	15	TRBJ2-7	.	TGTGCCAGTAGTCCTGCCGGGACTCCCTCCTACGAGCAGTACTTC	CASSPAGTPSYEQYF
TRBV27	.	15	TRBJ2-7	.	TGTGCCAGCAGCCTAGGGACAACCTTATCCTACGAGCAGTACTTC	CASSLGTTLSYEQYF
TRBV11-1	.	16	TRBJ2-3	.	TGTGCCAGCAGTTCTTCAGGGGAAGGGCCCACAGATACGCAGTATTTT	CASSSSGEGPTDTQYF
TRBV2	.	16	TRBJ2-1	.	TGTGCCAGCAGTGAAGCGGGCCTTGGGTGGAGACAGAAGCAGTTCTTC	CASSEAGLGWRQKQFF
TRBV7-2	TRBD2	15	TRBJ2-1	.	TGTGCCAGCAGCTTAGGCCTAGCGGGAGCAGGTGAGCAGTTCTTC	CASSLGLAGAGEQFF
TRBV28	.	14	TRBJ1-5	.	TGTGCCAGCAGTTCCACAGGGACCAGTCAGCCCCAGCATTTT	CASSSTGTSQPQHF
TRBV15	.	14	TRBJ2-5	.	TGTGCCACCAGCAGAGATGCGGAAGTCGAGACCCAGTACTTC	CATSRDAEVETQYF
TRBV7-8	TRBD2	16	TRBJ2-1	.	TGTGCCAGCAGCTTAGTTGGGACTAGCGGATACAATGAGCAGTTCTTC	CASSLVGTSGYNEQFF
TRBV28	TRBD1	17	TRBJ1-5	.	TGTGCCAGCAGTTTATGGCCCAGGACAGGGTGGAATCAGCCCCAGCATTTT	CASSLWPRTGWNQPQHF
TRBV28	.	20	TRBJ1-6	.	TGTGCCAGCAGTTTAGCGGGTGAAGGGAATCGTGCGGAGATCAATTCACCCCTCCACTTT	CASSLAGEGNRAEINSPLHF
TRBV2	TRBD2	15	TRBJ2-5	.	TGTGCCAGCATAGGACTAGCGGGGAGGCGGGAGACCCAGTACTTC	CASIGLAGRRETQYF
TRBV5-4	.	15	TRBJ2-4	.	TGTGCCAGCAGCTTGGGAGAGCTAGCCAAAAACATTCAGTACTTC	CASSLGELAKNIQYF
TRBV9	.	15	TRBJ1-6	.	TGTGCCAGCAGCGCGGCGAGACAGCCGAATTCACCCCTCCACTTT	CASSAARQPNSPLHF
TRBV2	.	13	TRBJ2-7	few	TGTGCCAGCTGTGAGGGGATCTCCTACGAGCAGTACTTC	CASCEGISYEQYF
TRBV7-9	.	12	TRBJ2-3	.	TGTGCCAGCAGCTCGGGACGGGATACGCAGTATTTT	CASSSGRDTQYF
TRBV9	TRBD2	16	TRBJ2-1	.	TGTGCCAGCAGCATCCTTAGCGGGGGGCCATACAATGAGCAGTTCTTC	CASSILSGGPYNEQFF
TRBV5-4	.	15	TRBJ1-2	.	TGTGCCAGCAGCCAAGATGGAACAGCTAACTATGGCTACACCTTC	CASSQDGTANYGYTF